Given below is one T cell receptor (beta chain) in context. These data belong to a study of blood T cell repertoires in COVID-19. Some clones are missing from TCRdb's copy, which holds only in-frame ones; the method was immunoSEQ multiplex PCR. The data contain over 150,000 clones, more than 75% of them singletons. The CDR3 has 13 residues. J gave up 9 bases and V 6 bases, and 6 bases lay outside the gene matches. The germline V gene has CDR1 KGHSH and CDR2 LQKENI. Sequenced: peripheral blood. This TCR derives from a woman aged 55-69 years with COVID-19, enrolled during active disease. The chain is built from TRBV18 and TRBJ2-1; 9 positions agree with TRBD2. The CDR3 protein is CASSPSGNGEQFF. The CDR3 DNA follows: TGTGCCAGCTCTCCTAGCGGGAATGGTGAGCAGTTCTTC.